The clone carrying this TCR beta chain was detected only a few times. The repertoire was sequenced with immunoSEQ multiplex PCR; TCRdb's copy has only in-frame clones and lacks some. The table shows roughly 20,000 clones, with approximately 80% occurring only once. Germline CDR1 reads SGHDT; CDR2 reads YYEEEE. The CDR3 covers 15 residues. Trimming removed 3 bases from V and 9 bases from J, with 22 bases in between. The record originates from a study of somatic mutations in cytotoxic T cells in rheumatoid arthritis. Study overall: Flow cytometry sorted some V beta antibody-stained T-cell populations to nearly 100% purity, V beta1+ cells among them being sequenced for TCRB.

This chain connects TRBV5-6 to TRBJ2-7; D might be TRBD1 (5 bases). Sequences were obtained from CD8+ T cells sorted from blood. This clonotype originated in an adult with rheumatoid arthritis. DNA of the CDR3: TGTGCCAGCAGCTCACAGGACACGGTCTTTTTCGGGCAGTACTTC. It encodes CASSSQDTVFFGQYF.